This T cell receptor beta chain was sequenced in a study of cytomegalovirus exposure and HLA in healthy donors. Points from the study as a whole: It was shown in a later analysis that HLA-associated TCR beta chains were more clonally expanded than other, equally common chains. TCR beta V- and J-gene trimming was later associated with a missense DCLRE1C variant.

This cohort consisted of healthy bone marrow donors. Comments on this clone: Antigen specificity is unknown.

Primers: 60 Vbeta forward and 13 Jbeta reverse. The method was immunoSEQ multiplex PCR; TCRdb's version includes in-frame clones alone and lacks a portion of them. Of some 220,000 clones in the sample, 75% to 90% were seen once. The clonotype originates from a woman between 18 and 29 years old in good health and CMV-seronegative. The sample comprised PBMCs.

CDR3 sequence (DNA): TGTGCCAGCAGCCGTGGGAGGGCCGGACGGAATGAGCAGTTCTTC. This gives the protein CASSRGRAGRNEQFF. The chain joins TRBV14 to TRBJ2-1; 7 bases fit TRBD2. V gave up 4 bases and J gave up 7 bases; unmatched junction bases: 10. The germline gives CDR1 SGHDN, CDR2 FVKESK. The CDR3 is 15 residues long.